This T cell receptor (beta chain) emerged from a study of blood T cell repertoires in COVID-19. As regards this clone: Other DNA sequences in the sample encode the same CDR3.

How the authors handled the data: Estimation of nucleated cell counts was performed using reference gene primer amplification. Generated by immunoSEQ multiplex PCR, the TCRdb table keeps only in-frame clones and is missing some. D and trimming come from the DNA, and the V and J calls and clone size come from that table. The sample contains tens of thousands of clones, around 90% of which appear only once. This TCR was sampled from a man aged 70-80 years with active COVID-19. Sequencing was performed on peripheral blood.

The CDR3, as DNA: TGTGCCAGTAGTATAGAAGGGGGGGGCACTGAAGCTTTCTTT. Residues: CASSIEGGGTEAFF. The genes are TRBV19 and TRBJ1-1; TRBD1 is a possible D gene (6 bases). The length of the CDR3 is 14 residues. Trimming shortened V by 0 bases and J by 4 bases, and 9 bases separated the two germline ends. Germline V gives CDR1 LNHDA, CDR2 SQIVND (reference sequence).